The 23 T cell receptor beta chains below were found in one sample sequenced in a study of beta chain features in type 1 diabetes. The sequenced template was cDNA made from the entire isolated RNA. Method: immunoSEQ multiplex PCR; TCRdb's copy keeps in-frame clones and lacks some. The table records roughly 500,000 clones, about 32% of them present only once. Sequencing used naive CD4+ T cells from blood. Receptors originate from a man aged 18 to 30 in good health.

Only a few counts were recorded for this clone. The CDR3 protein is CASSLWAGQETQYF. The CDR3, as DNA: TGTGCCAGCAGTTTATGGGCAGGGCAAGAGACCCAGTACTTC. This rearrangement joins TRBV28 to TRBJ2-5; maybe TRBD1 (5 bases). The CDR3 is 14 residues long. With 0 bases removed from V and 2 bases from J, the gap between germline ends came to 7 bases. Germline CDR1 and CDR2: MDHEN and SYDVKM.

The rearrangement uses TRBV30 and TRBJ2-7, with D maybe TRBD2 (5 bases). The ends were cut back, 0 bases at V and 2 bases at J, with 11 bases in the middle. Germline CDR1 is GTSNPN and CDR2 is SVGIG (reference sequence). The CDR3 runs 14 residues. For the CDR3, the DNA is TGTGCCTGGAGTGTAGAACTAGATACCTACGAGCAGTACTTC. It translates to CAWSVELDTYEQYF.

The genes are TRBV4-1 and TRBJ2-7; 8 bases are a match to TRBD1. CDR1 is MGHRA and CDR2 is YSYEKL in the germline V gene. The CDR3 is 14 residues long. V gave up 4 bases and J gave up 3 bases; unmatched junction bases: 5. CDR3 protein: CASSLRTGLYEQYF. The DNA for the CDR3 is TGCGCCAGCAGCCTTCGGACAGGGCTCTACGAGCAGTACTTC.

J is TRBJ2-1 and V is TRBV5-1; 9 bases agree with TRBD2. The CDR3 loop spans 16 amino acids. The germline V gene has CDR1 SGHRS and CDR2 YFSETQ. The V gene end was trimmed by 6 bases and the J gene end by 1 base; junction bases not matched to a gene: 8. The CDR3 DNA is TGCGCCAGCACTCTAGGTAGCGGGAGTTCCTACAATGAGCAGTTCTTC. Residues: CASTLGSGSSYNEQFF.

The chain couples TRBV30 to TRBJ2-5; D not resolved. The J call is uncertain, as TRBJ2-7 better fits the DNA end. The CDR3 consists of 12 residues. Germline V CDR1 and CDR2: GTSNPN, SVGIG (reference sequence). The CDR3 reads CAWSVSAYEQYF. The CDR3 bases are TGTGCCTGGAGTGTGTCCGCCTACGAGCAGTACTTC.

This rearrangement joins TRBV29-1 to TRBJ2-7, with TRBD1 identical over 7 bases. Germline V gene sequence: CDR1 SQVTM, CDR2 ANQGSEA. The CDR3 is 14 residues long. V shed 7 bases and J 5 bases; nucleotides not matched to a gene: 14. The CDR3 coding sequence is TGCAGCGGGGCCAGACAGGGTCAGAGGAACGAGCAGTACTTC. Its protein is CSGARQGQRNEQYF.

The chain uses TRBV5-6 and TRBJ1-1, with D unresolved. The CDR3 covers 13 residues. Trimming took 1 base from V and 1 from J, leaving 5 bases between them. The germline V gene has CDR1 SGHDT and CDR2 YYEEEE. The CDR3 bases are TGTGCCAGCAGCTTGCTCGGGAACACTGAAGCTTTCTTT. Its translation: CASSLLGNTEAFF.

The chain employs TRBV29-1 and TRBJ2-3; D is unclear. The germline V and J ends were trimmed by 2 bases and 1 base, with 13 bases remaining between them. CDR1 and CDR2 from the germline V gene are SQVTM and ANQGSEA. The CDR3 contains 15 residues. The CDR3 sequence is CSVEPRLKGTDTQYF. The DNA of the CDR3 is TGCAGCGTTGAACCCAGACTCAAAGGCACAGATACGCAGTATTTT.

The chain uses TRBV9 and TRBJ2-1, with D unclear. Trimming pared 1 base from V and 9 bases from J, leaving 11 bases between. This CDR3 region has 13 residues. Germline loops: CDR1 SGDLS, CDR2 YYNGEE. The CDR3 loop reads CASSVYRSSEQFF. In DNA, the CDR3 is TGTGCCAGCAGCGTATATAGAAGCTCTGAGCAGTTCTTC.

This clone was counted once. The rearrangement links TRBV7-8 to TRBJ2-1; 7 nucleotides agree with TRBD1. CDR1 is SGHVS, CDR2 FQNEAQ, per germline. The CDR3 extends over 15 amino acids. V shed 3 bases and J 3 bases; nucleotides not matched to a gene: 5. Written as DNA, the CDR3 is TGTGCCAGCAGCTTCCGGGACAGAGACTACAATGAGCAGTTCTTC. It is translated as CASSFRDRDYNEQFF.

In regard to this clone: This specimen includes other DNA sequences encoding the same CDR3. The V gene is TRBV4-3, the J gene TRBJ1-1; no firm D call. V was pared by 1 base and J by 1 base, with 7 bases between. This CDR3 spans 14 amino acids. Looked up from germline, CDR1 is LGHNA and CDR2 is YSLEER. Written as DNA, the CDR3 is TGCGCCAGCAGCCAAGTTCGGGGGAACACTGAAGCTTTCTTT. Residues: CASSQVRGNTEAFF.

The chain couples TRBV7-9 to TRBJ2-5; D may be TRBD2 (6 bases). This CDR3 is 15 amino acids long. Germline CDR1 SEHNR, CDR2 FQNEAQ (reference sequence). The V end lost 1 base, the J end lost 6 bases, and 15 bases lay between the germline ends. Written as DNA, the CDR3 is TGTGCCAGCAGCTTAGGTGTGGAGGGGCTGAAGACCCAGTACTTC. This translates into CASSLGVEGLKTQYF.

This clone was found a few times. J is TRBJ2-7 and V is TRBV5-1, with D possibly being TRBD1 (6 bases). The germline V gene has CDR1 SGHRS and CDR2 YFSETQ. This CDR3 region has 14 residues. Between the trimmed V and J ends, which lost 4 bases and 0 bases, there was a span of 11 bases. This chain's CDR3 is CASSHRQASYEQYF. The CDR3 DNA is TGCGCCAGCAGCCACCGACAGGCCTCCTACGAGCAGTACTTC.

The chain carries TRBV6-1 and TRBJ2-6, with D possibly TRBD1 on 5 matching bases. V shed 2 bases and J shed 2 bases, with 7 bases lying between them. The V gene's germline CDR1 is MNHNS and CDR2 SASEGT. This CDR3 has 15 residues. CDR3 nucleotide sequence: TGTGCCAGCAGTGAAAGGGGAACTGGGGCCAACGTCCTGACTTTC. Encoded protein: CASSERGTGANVLTF.

The chain couples TRBV7-9 to TRBJ2-1, with a weak D call TRBD2 (5 bases). V lost 5 bases and J lost 6, with 20 bases in between. The germline V gene has CDR1 SEHNR and CDR2 FQNEAQ (reference sequence). The CDR3 runs 16 residues. The CDR3: CASSPLYGDYFNEQFF. In nucleotides, the CDR3 is TGTGCCAGCAGCCCCCTCTACGGTGACTACTTCAATGAGCAGTTCTTC.

The chain carries TRBV18 and TRBJ2-7; 9 nucleotides line up with TRBD1. The CDR3 totals 15 residues. Trimming removed 4 bases from V and 2 bases from J; junction bases left unmatched: 6. Germline V CDR1 and CDR2: KGHSH, LQKENI. The CDR3 coding sequence is TGTGCCAGCTCACTGAGCCGGGACAGGGCCTACGAGCAGTACTTC. It encodes CASSLSRDRAYEQYF.

The chain links TRBV2 to TRBJ2-3; no reliable D call. Germline CDR1 SNHLY, CDR2 FYNNEI. Trimming removed 3 bases from V and 6 bases from J, with 10 bases in between. The CDR3 loop spans 13 amino acids. The chain's CDR3 is CASSDSPRDTQYF. CDR3 nucleotides: TGTGCCAGCAGTGACAGCCCACGGGATACGCAGTATTTT.

The rearrangement links TRBV5-4 to TRBJ2-7; D possibly corresponds to TRBD2 (6 bases). Trimming took off 9 bases at V and 3 bases at J, with 16 bases between the two ends. The CDR3 length is 13 residues. Per germline, CDR1 SGHNT and CDR2 YYREEE (reference sequence). CDR3 residues: CATRENSGYEQYF. CDR3 sequence (DNA): TGTGCCACCCGAGAAAATAGCGGCTACGAGCAGTACTTC.

The chain recombines TRBV30 with TRBJ1-1; D not certain. The germline gives CDR1 GTSNPN, CDR2 SVGIG (reference sequence). The germline V and J ends were trimmed by 2 bases and 3 bases, with 10 bases remaining between them. The CDR3 runs 13 residues. The CDR3 is CAWSTQRDTEAFF. The CDR3 nucleotides are TGTGCCTGGAGTACCCAAAGAGACACTGAAGCTTTCTTT.

This rearrangement joins TRBV2 to TRBJ2-2; 8 bases line up with TRBD2. CDR1 and CDR2 (germline): SNHLY, FYNNEI. The J segment lost 0 bases and the V segment lost 6 bases, leaving 0 bases of the junction unmatched. The CDR3 has 14 amino acids. The CDR3 here is CASRGLANTGELFF. CDR3 in DNA: TGTGCCAGCAGGGGACTAGCGAACACCGGGGAGCTGTTTTTT.

The chain recombines TRBV11-3 with TRBJ2-1; the match to TRBD2 covers 7 bases. The germline CDR1 and CDR2 sequences are SGHNT and YENEEA. J was trimmed by 0 bases and V by 5 bases; bases with no gene match: 13. The CDR3 is 18 amino acids. The CDR3 loop is CASSGQGERESSYNEQFF. The CDR3 region has the DNA TGTGCCAGCAGCGGCCAAGGGGAGCGGGAAAGCTCCTACAATGAGCAGTTCTTC.

The chain carries TRBV5-6 and TRBJ2-1, with unresolved D. Germline CDR1 is SGHDT and CDR2 is YYEEEE. The length of the CDR3 is 13 residues. Trimming shortened V by 0 bases and J by 5 bases, and 6 bases separated the two germline ends. The DNA for the CDR3 is TGTGCCAGCAGCTTGGTGGGCCACAATGAGCAGTTCTTC. Amino acids: CASSLVGHNEQFF.

This clone turned up a few times. The genes are TRBV4-1 and TRBJ2-3; tentative D call: TRBD2 (5 bases). The CDR3 consists of 18 residues. Germline V gene sequence: CDR1 MGHRA, CDR2 YSYEKL. V dropped 1 base and J dropped 0 bases, with 17 bases sitting between them. CDR3 protein: CASSQVRPVGGSTDTQYF. CDR3 nucleotides: TGCGCCAGCAGCCAAGTGCGCCCGGTGGGCGGGAGCACAGATACGCAGTATTTT.